This TCR beta chain was sequenced in a study of blood T cell repertoires in COVID-19. Study-wide context: PBMCs, B-cell-depleted T cells, or T cells provided the cDNA or gDNA that made up the material.

V was pared by 7 bases and J by 7 bases, with 3 bases of the junction left unmatched. This CDR3 has 13 residues. The germline CDR1 and CDR2 sequences are MNHEY and SMNVEV (reference sequence). Libraries were prepared by immunoSEQ multiplex PCR; TCRdb keeps only in-frame clonotypes and omits some of them. The profile covers about 140,000 clones, with roughly four fifths appearing a single time and around 8% taken by the ten largest. This TCR was sampled from a human donor in a cohort sampled during active COVID-19. The chain carries TRBV27 and TRBJ1-4; 10 nucleotides agree with TRBD1. Input material: peripheral blood. CDR3 coding DNA: TGTGCCAGCACACGGACAGGGGGTGAAAAACTGTTTTTT. Protein sequence: CASTRTGGEKLFF. Looking up the rest from reference TRBV27 and TRBJ1-4 gives the full variable domain: EAQVTQNPRYLITVTGKKLTVTCSQNMNHEYMSWYRQDPGLGLRQIYYSMNVEVTDKGDVPEGYKVSRKEKRNFPLILESPSPNQTSLYFCASTRTGGEKLFFGSGTQLSVL.